A selection of T cell receptor beta chains follows, all from one sample in a study of beta chain features in type 1 diabetes. Clones were read by immunoSEQ multiplex PCR, and TCRdb kept only the in-frame ones, dropping some. Altogether hundreds of thousands of clones are present, around 15% being singletons, with the ten largest covering roughly 6.7%. The sample taken for sequencing was central memory CD4+ T cells from blood. The origin of the receptors is a man in his thirties or forties in good health. Both conserved end residues are part of each CDR3.

v_call	cdr3_length	j_call	cdr3_aa
TRBV7-3	14	TRBJ2-7	CASSLGHNSYEQYF
TRBV9	16	TRBJ2-1	CASSVGGGGPYNEQFF
TRBV7-2	14	TRBJ1-6	CASSLEAVNSPLHF
TRBV20-1	11	TRBJ2-5	CSAMRSGTQYF
TRBV9	14	TRBJ2-3	CASSVAGGRDTQYF
TRBV7-2	15	TRBJ2-1	CASSLPTSGHNEQFF
TRBV7-2	18	TRBJ2-7	CASSLAGTSGTSSYEQYF
TRBV7-2	14	TRBJ1-6	CASSPRRGGSPLHF
TRBV7-8	15	TRBJ2-1	CASSSTGDPGREQFF
TRBV11-3	14	TRBJ2-3	CASSLGAVGDTQYF
TRBV7-2	16	TRBJ2-7	CASSQRLAGENYEQYF
TRBV6-5	16	TRBJ2-5	CASSYSYSGQGETQYF
TRBV19	12	TRBJ2-2	CASSTQRGELFF
TRBV25-1	17	TRBJ1-1	CASSDPSLRGGITEAFF
TRBV5-1	15	TRBJ2-7	CASSLGDTLHYEQYF
TRBV19	18	TRBJ1-5	CASSNRDLGVIAHQPQHF
TRBV29-1	15	TRBJ1-1	CSANRSGQRGTEAFF
TRBV4-1	14	TRBJ2-3	CASSPSDLTDTQYF
TRBV5-1	14	TRBJ2-7	CASSTSMSSYEQYF
TRBV6-6	13	TRBJ2-1	CASGRDSYNEQFF
TRBV5-4	13	TRBJ2-2	CASSVASAGELFF
TRBV7-8	11	TRBJ1-6	CASRNNSPLHF
TRBV10-3	17	TRBJ2-3	CAITESRTSGGSDTQYF
TRBV18	9	TRBJ2-4	CASSLIQYF
TRBV4-3	14	TRBJ2-3	CASSRGLAGDTQYF
TRBV7-2	15	TRBJ2-3	CASSGTSGTTDTQYF
TRBV5-1	15	TRBJ2-1	CASSGILAGGNEQFF
TRBV5-4	17	TRBJ2-3	CASSLTSGGSRTDTQYF
TRBV27	22	TRBJ2-1	CASSPRPGLAGFLGSSYNEQFF
TRBV6-6	15	TRBJ2-7	CASRYRDRASYEQYF
TRBV18	17	TRBJ1-2	CASSPTEGVGSGYGYTF
TRBV25-1	11	TRBJ1-2	CASRGVYGYTF
TRBV11-2	15	TRBJ2-7	CASSLDRQGVYEQYF
TRBV10-2	12	TRBJ2-5	CASSADRQTQYF
TRBV11-3	12	TRBJ2-1	CASGRARNEQFF
TRBV6-4	15	TRBJ2-1	CASSEDQGPNNEQFF
TRBV6-5	13	TRBJ1-1	CASRDSRNTEAFF
TRBV11-2	11	TRBJ2-5	CASGLGETQYF
TRBV5-1	13	TRBJ1-2	CASSTGANYGYTF
TRBV6-6	12	TRBJ2-1	CASRPPTNEQFF
TRBV4-2	15	TRBJ2-7	CASSSSSGSSYEQYF
TRBV20-1	9	TRBJ2-3	CSLTDTQYF
TRBV19	12	TRBJ2-3	CASRQSTDTQYF
TRBV9	15	TRBJ1-4	CASSAQGGGNEKLFF
TRBV19	13	TRBJ2-1	CASSIDRTGEQFF
TRBV7-8	15	TRBJ2-3	CASSSRGAREDTQYF
TRBV4-1	14	TRBJ2-3	CASSFTLGADTQYF
TRBV27	12	TRBJ2-2	CASSWETGELFF
TRBV7-2	14	TRBJ1-2	CASIQTGGVYGYTF
TRBV10-3	14	TRBJ2-7	CAIRGTGGFGQQYF
TRBV7-2	13	TRBJ2-1	CASALSSYNEQFF
TRBV9	14	TRBJ1-5	CASSAGFVNQPQHF
TRBV5-4	16	TRBJ2-1	CASSRQRQGLYNEQFF
TRBV11-3	16	TRBJ1-2	CASSLELAGSYDGYTF
TRBV7-2	15	TRBJ2-3	CASSLVTGGTDTQYF
TRBV30	16	TRBJ1-5	CAWSVQRTGGNQPQHF
TRBV19	16	TRBJ2-3	CASSGRTSGGKDTQYF